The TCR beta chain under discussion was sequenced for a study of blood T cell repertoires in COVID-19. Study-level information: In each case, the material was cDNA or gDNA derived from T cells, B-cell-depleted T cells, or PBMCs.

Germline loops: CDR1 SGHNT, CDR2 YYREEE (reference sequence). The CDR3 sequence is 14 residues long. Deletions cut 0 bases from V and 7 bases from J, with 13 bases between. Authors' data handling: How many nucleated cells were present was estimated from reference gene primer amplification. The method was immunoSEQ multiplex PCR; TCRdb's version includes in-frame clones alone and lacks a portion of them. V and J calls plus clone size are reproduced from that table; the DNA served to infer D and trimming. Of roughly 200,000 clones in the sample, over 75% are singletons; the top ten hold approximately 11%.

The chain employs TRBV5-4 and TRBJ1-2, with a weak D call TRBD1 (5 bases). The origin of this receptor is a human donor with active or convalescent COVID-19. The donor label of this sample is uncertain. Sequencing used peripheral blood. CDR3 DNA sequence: TGTGCCAGCAGCTTGGAGCGGGGGATACGTGGCTACACCTTC. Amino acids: CASSLERGIRGYTF.